This TCR beta chain originates from a study of blood T cell repertoires in COVID-19. Whole-study context: The origin of the acute and convalescent COVID-19 samples was the United States, Italy and Spain. Nucleic acid was either cDNA or gDNA, and it came from T cells, B-cell-depleted T cells, or PBMCs.

The CDR3 spans 13 residues. V lost 7 bases and J 6 bases, leaving 13 bases between the germline ends. Looked up from germline, CDR1 is MNHNY and CDR2 is SVGAGI (reference sequence). Source study methods: Amplifying reference gene primers gave estimates of nucleated cell counts. The protocol was immunoSEQ multiplex PCR, while the TCRdb copy is restricted to in-frame clones and leaves out a portion. That table gives V, J and clone size, and the DNA gave D and trimming. The data contain 200,000 to 300,000 clones, 88% of them singletons. V is TRBV6-6 and J is TRBJ2-1; tentative D call: TRBD1 (5 bases). This clonotype originated in a woman in her thirties or forties who had recovered from COVID-19. Input material: peripheral blood. CDR3 in amino acids: CASTSGQGNEQFF. The CDR3 coding sequence is TGTGCCAGCACCTCCGGGCAGGGCAATGAGCAGTTCTTC.